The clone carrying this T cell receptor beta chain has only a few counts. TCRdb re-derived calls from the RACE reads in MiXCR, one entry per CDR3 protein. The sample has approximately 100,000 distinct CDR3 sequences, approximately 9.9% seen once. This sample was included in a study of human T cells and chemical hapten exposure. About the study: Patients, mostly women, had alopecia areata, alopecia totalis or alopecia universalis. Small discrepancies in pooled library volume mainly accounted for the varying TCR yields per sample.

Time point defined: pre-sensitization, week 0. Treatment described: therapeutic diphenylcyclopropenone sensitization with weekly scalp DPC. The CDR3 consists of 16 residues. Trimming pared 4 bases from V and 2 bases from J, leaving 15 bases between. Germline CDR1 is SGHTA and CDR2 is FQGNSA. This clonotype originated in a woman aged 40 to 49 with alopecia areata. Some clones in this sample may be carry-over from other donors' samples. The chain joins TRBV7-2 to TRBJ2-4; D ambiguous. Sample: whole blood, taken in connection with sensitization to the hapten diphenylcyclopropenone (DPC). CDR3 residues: CASSSDGSVPKNIQYF. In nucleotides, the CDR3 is TGTGCCAGCAGCTCCGACGGGTCGGTGCCCAAAAACATTCAGTACTTC.